These 27 T cell receptor beta chains share one sample of origin, sequenced in a study of blood T cell repertoires in COVID-19. Libraries were prepared by immunoSEQ multiplex PCR; TCRdb keeps only in-frame clonotypes and omits some of them. The sample lists 150,000 to 200,000 clones, around 91% occurring once. The sequenced material came from PBMCs or T cells enriched from blood (not recorded which). These TCRs come from a woman younger than 35 who had recovered from COVID-19.

CDR3 nucleotides: TGCGCCAGCAGCCAAGCTGGTTTCGCGGGGAGCCAAGAGACCCAGTACTTC. Protein sequence: CASSQAGFAGSQETQYF. This chain connects TRBV4-3 to TRBJ2-5; possible D gene TRBD2, 6 bases. V lost 1 base and J 1 base, leaving 16 bases between the germline ends. CDR1 is LGHNA, CDR2 YSLEER, per germline. There are 17 residues in the CDR3.

The CDR3 here is CASSEQGHSGPLHF. The DNA of the CDR3 is TGTGCCAGCAGTGAACAGGGACACTCGGGGCCCCTCCACTTT. V gene TRBV2 combines with J gene TRBJ1-6; D possibly corresponds to TRBD1 (6 bases). This CDR3 has 14 amino acids. V was shortened by 2 bases and J by 13 bases, with 15 bases between the two germline ends. Per the germline V gene, CDR1 is SNHLY and CDR2 is FYNNEI. Full variable domain (missing parts from reference TRBV2 and TRBJ1-6): EPEVTQTPSHQVTQMGQEVILRCVPISNHLYFYWYRQILGQKVEFLVSFYNNEISEKSEIFDDQFSVERPDGSNFTLKIRSTKLEDSAMYFCASSEQGHSGPLHFGNGTRLTVT.

This clone has a single count. The V call is TRBV5-4, the J call TRBJ2-7, with D possibly matching TRBD2 (7 bases). The CDR3 covers 13 residues. Looked up from germline, CDR1 is SGHNT and CDR2 is YYREEE (reference sequence). Trimming pared 3 bases from V and 5 bases from J, leaving 12 bases between. CDR3 amino acids: CASSWGGTNEQYF. CDR3 bases: TGTGCCAGCAGCTGGGGGGGGACAAACGAGCAGTACTTC.

V usage is TRBV18 and J usage is TRBJ2-3; weak D call: TRBD2 (6 bases). CDR1 is KGHSH, CDR2 LQKENI, per germline. The CDR3 contains 18 residues. Trimming left V 3 bases short and J 1 base short, with 20 bases between. The CDR3 nucleotides read TGTGCCAGCTCACCTCTGCCGGGACCACGCGGGGGCACAGATACGCAGTATTTT. Its protein product is CASSPLPGPRGGTDTQYF.

The chain combines TRBV6-2 or TRBV6-3 with TRBJ2-3, with D maybe TRBD1 (6 bases). This CDR3 region has 14 residues. Germline values: CDR1 MNHEY, CDR2 SVGEGT. V was trimmed by 4 bases and J by 8 bases, leaving 16 bases between them. The CDR3 protein is CASSSGVLGGTQYF. The CDR3 region has the DNA TGTGCCAGCAGTTCGGGCGTACTAGGGGGTACGCAGTATTTT.

This clone has a single count. The chain recombines TRBV30 with TRBJ1-4; 8 bases are shared with TRBD1. Trimming at V came to 4 bases and at J to 5 bases, leaving 9 bases not matched to a gene. The length of the CDR3 is 15 residues. Per germline, CDR1 GTSNPN and CDR2 SVGIG (reference sequence). CDR3 in DNA: TGTGCCTGGACCGGTCCCCGGACAGGGAATGAAAAACTGTTTTTT. The encoded protein is CAWTGPRTGNEKLFF. The full variable domain, rest sourced from reference TRBV30 and TRBJ1-4, is SQTIHQWPATLVQPVGSPLSLECTVEGTSNPNLYWYRQAAGRGLQLLFYSVGIGQISSEVPQNLSASRPQDRQFILSSKKLLLSDSGFYLCAWTGPRTGNEKLFFGSGTQLSVL.

The chain links TRBV19 to TRBJ2-1, with D uncertain. Germline loops: CDR1 LNHDA, CDR2 SQIVND (reference sequence). The CDR3 covers 12 residues. Trimming shortened V by 3 bases and J by 10 bases, and 10 bases separated the two germline ends. This CDR3 reads CASSMTPHEQFF. DNA of the CDR3: TGTGCCAGTAGTATGACACCCCACGAGCAGTTCTTC.

The chain carries TRBV14 and TRBJ2-3; a weak D match, TRBD1 (6 bases). Trimming stripped 0 bases from V and 0 bases from J, with 16 bases between. Germline V gene sequence: CDR1 SGHDN, CDR2 FVKESK. The CDR3 is made up of 18 amino acids. This CDR3 reads CASSQEGAWGLSTDTQYF. The CDR3 bases are TGTGCCAGCAGCCAAGAGGGGGCGTGGGGTCTTAGCACAGATACGCAGTATTTT.

V gene TRBV24-1 combines with J gene TRBJ2-7, with 7 bases identical to TRBD1. V lost 5 bases, J lost 3 bases, and 6 bases stayed unmatched. This CDR3 region has 14 residues. Germline V gives CDR1 KGHDR, CDR2 SFDVKD. CDR3 sequence (DNA): TGTGCCACCAGTGCGACCGGGACAGACTACGAGCAGTACTTC. Protein product: CATSATGTDYEQYF.

The chain combines TRBV20-1 with TRBJ2-5; D is unclear. The CDR3 totals 11 residues. The V gene lost 5 bases and the J gene lost 2 bases, with 6 bases spanning the gap. CDR1 is DFQATT and CDR2 is SNEGSKA in the germline V gene (reference sequence). CDR3 region: CSAELQETQYF. In DNA form, the CDR3 reads TGCAGTGCTGAGTTACAAGAGACCCAGTACTTC.

The chain employs TRBV19 and TRBJ1-1, with TRBD1 as a possible D gene (5 bases). The CDR3 has 14 residues. In germline, CDR1 is LNHDA, CDR2 SQIVND (reference sequence). V lost 5 bases and J lost 1, with 11 bases in between. The CDR3 sequence is CASSLRGTNTEAFF. For the CDR3, the DNA is TGTGCCAGTAGTTTGCGCGGGACGAACACTGAAGCTTTCTTT.

This clone has just a few counts. CDR3 region: CASSQDPGAAVDGNTIYF. For the CDR3, the DNA is TGCGCCAGCAGCCAAGATCCTGGGGCGGCAGTGGATGGAAACACCATATATTTT. The V call is TRBV4-3, the J call TRBJ1-3, with a weak D call TRBD1 (5 bases). Trimming stripped 0 bases from V and 3 bases from J, with 18 bases between. Germline values: CDR1 LGHNA, CDR2 YSLEER. This CDR3 has 18 amino acids.

The CDR3 region has the DNA TGTGCCAGCAGCCCTGGGGGGGCAGGGGGCGCTTATAATTCACCCCTCCACTTT. Translated: CASSPGGAGGAYNSPLHF. This chain connects TRBV28 to TRBJ1-6; TRBD1 matches 8 bases. CDR1 and CDR2 (germline): MDHEN, SYDVKM. V gave up 6 bases and J gave up 4 bases; unmatched junction bases: 14. The CDR3 runs 18 residues.

The J gene is TRBJ2-6, the V gene TRBV4-3, with unresolved D. The CDR3 sequence is 16 residues long. The germline CDR1 and CDR2 sequences are LGHNA and YSLEER. Trimming pared 0 bases from V and 2 bases from J, leaving 8 bases between. The CDR3 sequence: CASSQDGTAGANVLTF. The CDR3 DNA follows: TGCGCCAGCAGCCAAGATGGTACAGCTGGGGCCAACGTCCTGACTTTC.

The chain employs TRBV5-1 and TRBJ2-2, with D possibly matching TRBD1 (5 bases). V lost 2 bases to trimming and J lost 7 bases, with 9 bases between them. This CDR3 has 13 residues. In germline, CDR1 is SGHRS, CDR2 YFSETQ. As DNA, the CDR3 is TGCGCCAGCAGCTTAGGGGTAGTCGGGGAGCTGTTTTTT. This gives the protein CASSLGVVGELFF. Using reference TRBV5-1 and TRBJ2-2 for the parts outside the CDR3, the full variable domain is KAGVTQTPRYLIKTRGQQVTLSCSPISGHRSVSWYQQTPGQGLQFLFEYFSETQRNKGNFPGRFSGRQFSNSRSEMNVSTLELGDSALYLCASSLGVVGELFFGEGSRLTVL.

The chain couples TRBV30 to TRBJ1-6; D is perhaps TRBD1 (6 bases). Trimming removed 2 bases from V and 6 bases from J, with 17 bases in between. The CDR3 is 16 residues long. From germline, CDR1 is GTSNPN and CDR2 SVGIG (reference sequence). CDR3 in amino acids: CAWSFNAGQRNSPLHF. CDR3 DNA: TGTGCCTGGAGTTTCAACGCAGGACAGCGTAATTCACCCCTCCACTTT.

J is TRBJ2-2 and V is TRBV12-3 or TRBV12-4; D gene ambiguous. The V and J ends lost 3 bases and 5 bases respectively, with 7 bases between them. The CDR3 sequence is 13 residues long. The CDR3 region is CASSFGQTGELFF. The CDR3 DNA is TGTGCCAGCAGTTTTGGGCAGACCGGGGAGCTGTTTTTT.

This clone showed up just once. V is TRBV7-6 and J is TRBJ2-5, with D possibly matching TRBD2 (6 bases). CDR3 length equals 15 residues. V was pared by 5 bases and J by 2 bases, with 15 bases between. CDR1 and CDR2 (germline): SGHVS, FNYEAQ. Written as DNA, the CDR3 is TGTGCCAGCAGCGCCCTGGAAGGGAGGCAAGAGACCCAGTACTTC. Translated, it gives CASSALEGRQETQYF.

The rearrangement links TRBV19 to TRBJ1-3; D ambiguous. Trimming shortened V by 2 bases and J by 6 bases, and 14 bases separated the two germline ends. Germline assignment: CDR1 LNHDA and CDR2 SQIVND (reference sequence). The CDR3 runs to 15 residues. This CDR3 is CASSINMESENTIYF. In nucleotides, the CDR3 is TGTGCCAGTAGTATAAACATGGAGAGTGAAAACACCATATATTTT.

The rearrangement links TRBV4-1 to TRBJ1-2; 10 positions match TRBD1. The CDR3 runs 15 residues. Trimming took 2 bases from V and 8 from J; bases not matched to a gene: 8. CDR1 is MGHRA and CDR2 is YSYEKL in the germline V gene. The DNA of the CDR3 is TGCGCCAGCAGCCAATCGACAGGGGGCGCGGGAGGCTACACCTTC. Protein: CASSQSTGGAGGYTF.

The genes are TRBV10-3 and TRBJ2-7, with 7 bases lining up with TRBD2. Germline CDR1 ENHRY, CDR2 SYGVKD. This CDR3 has 16 residues. The V segment lost 0 bases and the J segment 2 bases; nucleotides outside the gene matches: 7. The CDR3 bases are TGTGCCATCAGTGAGTCAGTTCTAGCGGCCACCTACGAGCAGTACTTC. It translates to CAISESVLAATYEQYF.

The chain is built from TRBV20-1 and TRBJ1-5; maybe TRBD1 (5 bases). The CDR3 contains 15 residues. The V gene's germline CDR1 is DFQATT and CDR2 SNEGSKA (reference sequence). V lost 3 bases and J 0 bases, leaving 12 bases between the germline ends. The CDR3: CSASRGEVSNQPQHF. In DNA, the CDR3 is TGCAGTGCTAGTCGGGGGGAAGTTAGCAATCAGCCCCAGCATTTT.

J is TRBJ2-7 and V is TRBV19; 8 nucleotides line up with TRBD1. V was pared by 5 bases and J by 4 bases, with 7 bases of the junction left unmatched. Germline CDR1 reads LNHDA; CDR2 reads SQIVND (reference sequence). This CDR3 has 14 residues. CDR3 region: CASSLDRGRYEQYF. CDR3 DNA: TGTGCCAGTAGTCTTGACAGGGGACGGTACGAGCAGTACTTC. Full variable domain (outside the CDR3, taken from reference TRBV19 and TRBJ2-7): DGGITQSPKYLFRKEGQNVTLSCEQNLNHDAMYWYRQDPGQGLRLIYYSQIVNDFQKGDIAEGYSVSREKKESFPLTVTSAQKNPTAFYLCASSLDRGRYEQYFGPGTRLTVT.

This sequence joins TRBV14 and TRBJ1-3; TRBD1 matches 7 bases. The CDR3 totals 15 residues. V lost 4 bases to trimming and J lost 4 bases; unmatched junction nucleotides: 7. Per the germline V gene, CDR1 is SGHDN and CDR2 is FVKESK. CDR3 sequence reads: CASSLRQGCGNTIYF. The CDR3 region has the DNA TGTGCCAGCAGCCTCCGACAGGGCTGCGGAAACACCATATATTTT.

This clone was counted between two and nine times. This chain links TRBV28 with TRBJ2-2; 7 bases align to TRBD2. The J segment lost 5 bases and the V segment lost 8 bases, leaving 11 bases of the junction unmatched. The CDR3 covers 15 residues. The germline V gene has CDR1 MDHEN and CDR2 SYDVKM. CDR3 region: CASGPGGSGTGELFF. Written as DNA, the CDR3 is TGTGCCAGCGGCCCAGGCGGGAGTGGGACCGGGGAGCTGTTTTTT.

The rearrangement joins TRBV7-9 to TRBJ2-3; 7 bases fit TRBD2. Germline V gene data show CDR1 as SEHNR and CDR2 as FQNEAQ (reference sequence). This CDR3 has 15 amino acids. V was pared by 10 bases and J by 6 bases, with 16 bases of the junction left unmatched. CDR3 coding DNA: TGTGCCATCCCCGGCATTGCGGGAGTCACTGATACGCAGTATTTT. This encodes CAIPGIAGVTDTQYF.

The table lists this clone with a count of one. The chain carries TRBV5-1 and TRBJ2-2, with a tentative D call TRBD1 (5 bases). Trimming removed 4 bases from V and 3 bases from J, with 13 bases in between. Germline V lookup: CDR1 SGHRS, CDR2 YFSETQ. The CDR3 runs to 15 residues. DNA for the CDR3: TGCGCCAGCAGCGTCTCCAGGGTGGACACCGGGGAGCTGTTTTTT. This gives the protein CASSVSRVDTGELFF.